What follows describes a single T cell receptor beta chain. Its target is not known. The record originates from a study of beta chain features in type 1 diabetes. Overall study: Regarding age, gender and cell yields, patients proved similar to healthy donors. Study-wide results and caveats: Lower insertion and higher deletion counts appeared at VDJ junctions in type 1 diabetes patients. TCRB CDR3 length was moderately but significantly reduced in all four CD4+ subsets of Type 1 diabetes patients.

In total, each donor contributed a single heparinised blood draw that averaged about 120 mL. Based on CD45RO/CCR7/CD25/CD127/CD95/CD27, CD4+ regulatory, stem cell-like memory, naive and central memory cells were sorted. The isolated RNA, all of it, was reverse transcribed, so expressed TCRB transcripts were what got sequenced. Sequenced by immunoSEQ multiplex PCR; TCRdb stores in-frame clones only, minus some. The sample contains about 48,000 clones, roughly 39% of which appear only once. The receptor was derived from a man aged 25 to 45 with type 1 diabetes. Source material: Tregs from blood.

CDR3 residues: CASSLGQSVFGANVLTF. CDR3 nucleotide sequence: TGCGCCAGCAGCTTGGGACAGAGTGTGTTTGGGGCCAACGTCCTGACTTTC. The chain carries TRBV5-1 and TRBJ2-6; tentatively, D is TRBD1 (5 bases). The germline V gene encodes CDR1 SGHRS and CDR2 YFSETQ. This CDR3 has 17 amino acids. The germline V and J ends were trimmed by 0 bases and 3 bases, with 13 bases remaining between them.